The TCR beta chain described here comes from a study of T cell changes during pregnancy in multiple sclerosis. V shed 5 bases and J 10 bases; nucleotides not matched to a gene: 14. Germline CDR1 and CDR2: MNHEY and SMNVEV (reference sequence). This CDR3 comprises 15 residues. Repertoires were generated with immunoSEQ multiplex PCR, while TCRdb's copy carries only in-frame clones and drops some. Of 84,000 or so clones listed, 94% are singletons. The material was peripheral blood, obtained in the third trimester of pregnancy. The chain employs TRBV27 and TRBJ2-1; 7 positions agree with TRBD1. The clonotype comes from a female donor with multiple sclerosis, enrolled in a pregnancy study. CDR3 amino acids: CASSMTGMGEPEQFF. The CDR3 DNA sequence: TGTGCCAGCAGTATGACAGGGATGGGTGAGCCCGAGCAGTTCTTC.